Below, 9 T cell receptor beta chains from the same sample are listed, as sequenced in a study of T-cell memory formation after mild COVID-19. TCRdb ran MiXCR on the 5' RACE reads and lists one entry per CDR3 protein. Counted here are 310,000 or so distinct CDR3 sequences, 15% occurring once; the ten biggest clones make up roughly a fifth. Sequenced: PBMCs or a T cell subset sorted from them (not recorded which). These receptors were obtained from a young man who had mild COVID-19 (a few samples of this study predate the infection). Cell type and time point are not known.

The chain uses TRBV7-3 and TRBJ2-3; D is ambiguous. The CDR3 covers 15 residues. CDR1 SGHTA and CDR2 FQGTGA come from the germline V gene. Between the trimmed V and J ends, which lost 8 bases and 0 bases, there was a span of 15 bases. The CDR3 coding sequence is TGTGCCAGCCCTAAAGACGGCTATAGCACAGATACGCAGTATTTT. Protein sequence: CASPKDGYSTDTQYF.

The rearrangement joins TRBV5-6 to TRBJ2-4, with D perhaps matching TRBD1 (5 bases). Germline V gene lookup returns CDR1 SGHDT and CDR2 YYEEEE. The CDR3 is 15 amino acids. V lost 2 bases and J 0 bases, leaving 9 bases between the germline ends. In DNA, the CDR3 is TGTGCCAGCAGCTTTAAGGGGCTAGCCAAAAACATTCAGTACTTC. Its protein is CASSFKGLAKNIQYF.

This clonotype was seen a handful of times. V gene TRBV10-1 combines with J gene TRBJ2-2; no reliable D call. Trimming shortened V by 5 bases and J by 4 bases, and 14 bases separated the two germline ends. Germline assignment: CDR1 WNHNN and CDR2 SYGVQD (reference sequence). The CDR3 runs to 15 residues. CDR3 sequence (DNA): TGCGCCAGCAGTCCCAGTCGACTGAGCACCGGGGAGCTGTTTTTT. This encodes CASSPSRLSTGELFF.

The chain combines TRBV18 with TRBJ2-3, with a tentative D call TRBD2 (7 bases). The V and J ends lost 6 bases and 1 base respectively, with 14 bases between them. Germline V lookup: CDR1 KGHSH, CDR2 LQKENI. CDR3 length equals 15 residues. The CDR3 loop is CASSHGGQGTDTQYF. For the CDR3, the DNA is TGTGCCAGCTCCCACGGGGGGCAGGGCACAGATACGCAGTATTTT.

The chain combines TRBV7-9 with TRBJ1-1; D call uncertain. CDR1 is SEHNR and CDR2 is FQNEAQ in the germline V gene (reference sequence). The length of the CDR3 is 14 residues. V lost 2 bases and J 4 bases, leaving 11 bases between the germline ends. DNA of the CDR3: TGTGCCAGCAGCTTACAAGGAATACGCACTGAAGCTTTCTTT. Its translation is CASSLQGIRTEAFF.

This clonotype appeared a few times. The gene calls are TRBV7-2 and TRBJ1-6; a weak D match, TRBD1 (6 bases). The germline V gene encodes CDR1 SGHTA and CDR2 FQGNSA. Trimming cost V 3 bases and J 5 bases, with 11 bases left between them. CDR3 length: 15 residues. CDR3 coding DNA: TGTGCCAGCAGCTTTTCGGCAGGGGATAATTCACCCCTCCACTTT. This sequence encodes CASSFSAGDNSPLHF.

The sample holds a few counts of this clonotype. The chain is built from TRBV12-3 or TRBV12-4 and TRBJ2-3; 9 bases are shared with TRBD1. Germline trimming cut 5 bases from V and 1 base from J; bases unmatched to any gene: 10. This CDR3 is 17 amino acids long. CDR3: CASSRGQGSSGTDTQYF. CDR3 nucleotides: TGTGCCAGCAGTAGGGGACAGGGATCCTCGGGCACAGATACGCAGTATTTT.

The CDR3 nucleotides are TGTGCCAGTATCACAGAAAAACTGTTTTTT. This sequence encodes CASITEKLFF. This rearrangement joins TRBV19 to TRBJ1-4; D gene unclear. The CDR3 is made up of 10 amino acids. Looked up from germline, CDR1 is LNHDA and CDR2 is SQIVND (reference sequence). With 7 bases removed from V and 8 bases from J, the gap between germline ends came to 5 bases. Together with reference TRBV19 and TRBJ1-4, the CDR3 gives the full variable domain: DGGITQSPKYLFRKEGQNVTLSCEQNLNHDAMYWYRQDPGQGLRLIYYSQIVNDFQKGDIAEGYSVSREKKESFPLTVTSAQKNPTAFYLCASITEKLFFGSGTQLSVL.

The CDR3: CASSLGGFGDGYTF. The CDR3 coding sequence is TGTGCCAGCAGTTTAGGAGGATTCGGTGATGGCTACACCTTC. J is TRBJ1-2 and V is TRBV12-3 or TRBV12-4; no definite D call. The V end lost 1 base, the J end lost 6 bases, and 12 bases lay between the germline ends. The CDR3 contains 14 residues.